The rows below give T cell receptor beta chains drawn from one sample of a study of OX40 agonist ivuxolimab in advanced cancers. Clones were sequenced by immunoSEQ multiplex PCR, and TCRdb holds only the in-frame ones, with some missing. The table has about 67,000 clones, roughly nine tenths seen once; the top ten hold 0.3% to 0.35%. This specimen was CD4+ or CD8+ T cells sorted from blood, taken in a trial of the OX40 agonist ivuxolimab. The receptors shown here come from an adult with an advanced solid tumor such as melanoma, head and neck, liver or kidney cancer. Each CDR3 is given with its conserved first and last residue. Fields, in order: V gene, clone size, D gene, J gene, CDR3 DNA, CDR3 protein. The D gene is left open where the match is weak. Rows give clone size only sometimes, using once, few, many, or a class for an expanded clone.

TRBV19	-	-	TRBJ1-4	TGTGCCAGTGCCCGGATTAGTCCTAATGAAAAACTGTTTTTT	CASARISPNEKLFF
TRBV28	-	-	TRBJ1-5	TGTGCCAGCAGTTTCGCGGGCGGCTTTATAGATCAGCCCCAGCATTTT	CASSFAGGFIDQPQHF
TRBV20-1	-	-	TRBJ2-1	TGCAGTGCTAGAATCGTGAATGAGCAGTTCTTC	CSARIVNEQFF
TRBV6-5	-	-	TRBJ2-1	TGTGCCAGCAGTGTACAGAGCCCCTCCTACAATGAGCAGTTCTTC	CASSVQSPSYNEQFF
TRBV7-9	once	-	TRBJ2-3	TGTGCCAGCAGCCCAATCAGGGGAGGGGCAGATACGCAGTATTTT	CASSPIRGGADTQYF
TRBV19	once	-	TRBJ2-1	TGTGCCAGTAGTGATGGCAGGAGCTCCTACAATGAGCAGTTCTTC	CASSDGRSSYNEQFF
TRBV10-2	-	-	TRBJ1-1	TGCGCCAGCAGTGAGGGGGGCAGAACTGAAGCTTTCTTT	CASSEGGRTEAFF
TRBV11-2	-	TRBD1	TRBJ1-5	TGTGCCAGCAGCCCAACAGGGGGGAATCAGCCCCAGCATTTT	CASSPTGGNQPQHF
TRBV28	-	-	TRBJ1-5	TGTGCCAGCAGACGTAGAGGAGTTGGGCGGGATCACCAGCCCCAGCATTTT	CASRRRGVGRDHQPQHF
TRBV5-1	-	-	TRBJ2-6	TGCGCCAGCAGCTTGGGGGTGGCCTCTGGGGCCAACGTCCTGACTTTC	CASSLGVASGANVLTF
TRBV28	-	TRBD1	TRBJ1-1	TGTGCCAGCAGCACCTACAGGGGTATGAACACTGAAGCTTTCTTT	CASSTYRGMNTEAFF
TRBV11-2	-	-	TRBJ1-3	TGTGCCAGCAGCTTGATGGGACCGTCCTCTGGAAACACCATATATTTT	CASSLMGPSSGNTIYF
TRBV10-3	few	-	TRBJ1-4	TGTGCCATCAGTGAGTCCGGGAATAATGAAAAACTGTTTTTT	CAISESGNNEKLFF
TRBV27	-	TRBD2	TRBJ2-3	TGTGCCAGCAGTCCACTAGCGGGAGGTAGCACAGATACGCAGTATTTT	CASSPLAGGSTDTQYF
TRBV11-2	-	-	TRBJ2-1	TGTGCCAGCAGCTTATGGGGGAATGAGCAGTTCTTC	CASSLWGNEQFF
TRBV7-9	once	-	TRBJ2-5	TGTGCCAGCAGCTTAGACGGAGGGCAGGGGCACTACCCATGGTACTTC	CASSLDGGQGHYPWYF
TRBV19	once	TRBD2	TRBJ2-1	TGTGCCAGTACCCTAGCGGGGGCGGGCTATGAGCAGTTCTTC	CASTLAGAGYEQFF
TRBV5-1	-	TRBD1	TRBJ2-7	TGCGCCAGCAGGGGACAGGGGAAATACGAGCAGTACTTC	CASRGQGKYEQYF
TRBV9	-	TRBD1	TRBJ1-2	TGTGCCAGCAGCGCGACCCTCACAGGGGAAGCGGATGGCTACACCTTC	CASSATLTGEADGYTF
TRBV27	-	-	TRBJ2-1	TGTGCCAGCAGTTTATGGGGGAGCTCCTACAATGAGCAGTTCTTC	CASSLWGSSYNEQFF
TRBV6-5	once	TRBD1	TRBJ1-4	TGTGCCAGCAGTTGGGAAGGGACAGGGAATGAAAAACTGTTTTTT	CASSWEGTGNEKLFF
TRBV19	-	TRBD2	TRBJ2-7	TGTGCCAGTAGTATAGCGTCTAGCGGGAACCACGAGCAGTACTTC	CASSIASSGNHEQYF
TRBV5-4	-	TRBD2	TRBJ2-7	TGTGCCAGCAGCGATAGCGGGAGGGCCGTCTTCGAGCAGTACTTC	CASSDSGRAVFEQYF
TRBV5-1	-	-	TRBJ2-1	TGCGCCAGCAGCTTAGTCTCCGGGGTGGGAGAGGCTAATGCTGAGCAGTTCTTC	CASSLVSGVGEANAEQFF
TRBV7-6	-	TRBD1	TRBJ2-3	TGTGCCAGCAGCTCCAGCCGAGGGACAGGGCGGGGGGATACGCAGTATTTT	CASSSSRGTGRGDTQYF
TRBV11-2	-	-	TRBJ1-6	TGTGCCAGCAGCTTATGGGGGGCGTTTGGTAATTCACCCCTCCACTTT	CASSLWGAFGNSPLHF
TRBV5-1	-	-	TRBJ2-3	TGCGCCAGCAGCTTGGCGGAGATTAATACGCAGTATTTT	CASSLAEINTQYF
TRBV6-7	-	TRBD1	TRBJ1-2	TGTGCCAGCAGCCCCGCTAGGACAGGGGTACATGGCTACACCTTC	CASSPARTGVHGYTF
TRBV30	-	TRBD2	TRBJ2-1	TGTGCCCGGACTAGCGGGAGGGTATTGGGGAATGAGCAGTTCTTC	CARTSGRVLGNEQFF
TRBV5-6	-	TRBD1	TRBJ1-2	TGTGCCAGCAGCCTAAGATGGACAGGATCCTATGGCTACACCTTC	CASSLRWTGSYGYTF
TRBV2	-	-	TRBJ2-1	TGTGCCAGTAGCGGTTTAGACCATTACAATGAGCAGTTCTTC	CASSGLDHYNEQFF
TRBV29-1	-	-	TRBJ1-1	TGCAGCGTTGACACGAACACTGAAGCTTTCTTT	CSVDTNTEAFF
TRBV7-9	-	-	TRBJ1-1	TGTGCCAGCAGCTTCATAGGCACTGAAGCTTTCTTT	CASSFIGTEAFF
TRBV5-4	-	TRBD2	TRBJ2-1	TGTGCCAGCAGCTTGCAAGCGGGAGTTTCCTCTGAGCAGTTCTTC	CASSLQAGVSSEQFF
TRBV10-2	-	-	TRBJ2-2	TGCGCCAGCAGACCAGCAGGGGGGACGAACACCGGGGAGCTGTTTTTT	CASRPAGGTNTGELFF
TRBV18	-	-	TRBJ1-1	TGTGCCAGCTCACCAAATAGGCTCGAAGCTTTCTTT	CASSPNRLEAFF
TRBV5-1	once	-	TRBJ1-2	TGCGCCAGCAGCTTAAGGACAGCGTCTAACTATGGCTACACCTTC	CASSLRTASNYGYTF
TRBV10-1	-	-	TRBJ2-1	TGCGCCAGCAGTCACCGAAACAATGAGCAGTTCTTC	CASSHRNNEQFF
TRBV10-3	-	-	TRBJ2-4	TGTGCCATCAGTCGCGACGGAGGACAGTCGGGTGGGAACATTCAGTACTTC	CAISRDGGQSGGNIQYF
TRBV19	-	-	TRBJ2-3	TGTGCCAGTAGTCGACCGGGACCTGGCGCAGATACGCAGTATTTT	CASSRPGPGADTQYF
TRBV27	-	TRBD1	TRBJ2-1	TGTGCCAGCAGTGTAGACAGGGGGCTCTACAATGAGCAGTTCTTC	CASSVDRGLYNEQFF
TRBV19	once	-	TRBJ1-3	TGTGCCAGTAGTTCTCGGGCCTCGCGCAGTGGAAACACCATATATTTT	CASSSRASRSGNTIYF
TRBV19	-	TRBD1	TRBJ1-1	TGTGCCAGTAGTACCCGGGACAGGGCCACTGAAGCTTTCTTT	CASSTRDRATEAFF
TRBV9	-	-	TRBJ1-3	TGTGCCAGCAGCGCGGGACTTAGCTCTGGAAACACCATATATTTT	CASSAGLSSGNTIYF
TRBV19	-	TRBD2	TRBJ2-1	TGTGCCAGTAGTATGGGGGAGACTAGCGTTGATGAGCAGTTCTTC	CASSMGETSVDEQFF
TRBV9	-	-	TRBJ1-3	TGTGCCAGCAGCGTTAGTGGGGTCTCTGGAAACACCATATATTTT	CASSVSGVSGNTIYF
TRBV7-6	-	TRBD1	TRBJ2-2	TGTGCCACCGCCGGGACAGTGGTTCCCGGGGAGCTGTTTTTT	CATAGTVVPGELFF
TRBV7-8	-	-	TRBJ2-1	TGTGCCAGCAGCTTAAGAAGGGTTGACGATGAGCAGTTCTTC	CASSLRRVDDEQFF
TRBV5-1	once	-	TRBJ2-5	TGCGCCAGCAGCGGAGGGGTAGAGACCCAGTACTTC	CASSGGVETQYF
TRBV4-1	-	-	TRBJ2-7	TGCGCCAGCAGCCATTCACCGGCGGGAAAGCGACCCTACGAGCAGTACTTC	CASSHSPAGKRPYEQYF
TRBV5-1	-	-	TRBJ1-1	TGCGCCAGCAGCTTGAATCAGGGGATAGGCACTGAAGCTTTCTTT	CASSLNQGIGTEAFF
TRBV7-9	-	-	TRBJ1-4	TGTGCCAGCAGCTTAGAGGGTAATAATGAAAAACTGTTTTTT	CASSLEGNNEKLFF
TRBV18	-	-	TRBJ1-1	TGTGCCAGCTCTCTCACAGGGAACACTGAAGCTTTCTTT	CASSLTGNTEAFF
TRBV6-5	-	-	TRBJ1-1	TGTGCCAGCAAACTACAGGGAGTCACTGAAGCTTTCTTT	CASKLQGVTEAFF
TRBV6-1	-	TRBD1	TRBJ1-2	TGTGCCAGCAGTGTAACAGGGGGCGACTATGGCTACACCTTC	CASSVTGGDYGYTF
TRBV7-8	-	-	TRBJ1-5	TGTGCCAGCAGCTTAACAGATTATCAGCCCCAGCATTTT	CASSLTDYQPQHF
TRBV6-5	-	-	TRBJ1-2	TGTGCCAGCACTTCCGCTACGCCGAGTGGCTACACCTTC	CASTSATPSGYTF
TRBV5-6	few	-	TRBJ1-2	TGTGCCAGCAGCTTGATCGGCCGGAACTATGGCTACACCTTC	CASSLIGRNYGYTF
TRBV9	-	TRBD2	TRBJ2-7	TGTGCCAGCAGCCTTGGGACTAGCGGGAGTTTCGAGCAGTACTTC	CASSLGTSGSFEQYF